This T cell receptor beta chain was captured in a study of blood T cells in healthy people across ages. Notes on the study in general: Unknown donor CMV status possibly confounded expanded clonotype changes.

Concerning this clonotype itself: No antigen is known for it.

Per the germline V gene, CDR1 is DFQATT and CDR2 is SNEGSKA (reference sequence). The V end lost 1 base, the J end lost 5 bases, and 17 bases lay between the germline ends. This CDR3 contains 15 residues. Through a sample-barcoded 5' primer and a J-beta primer mix, a second PCR was run for 7 to 11 cycles. The template-switch adaptor was a 5' adaptor with 12 random nucleotides. It tagged each cDNA molecule. TCRdb passed the 5' RACE reads through MiXCR, listing each CDR3 protein once. The sample contains some 790,000 distinct CDR3 sequences, around 28% of which appear only once. This chain links TRBV20-1 with TRBJ2-5, with D uncertain. This TCR was recovered from a woman of 80 years or more in good health. Sequencing was carried out using blood. The CDR3 loop reads CSARAKSKGRETQYF. CDR3 DNA sequence: TGCAGTGCTAGAGCTAAGAGTAAGGGTCGGGAGACCCAGTACTTC.